This passage covers 9 T cell receptor beta chains from one sample sequenced in a study of lung T cells in sarcoidosis with Löfgren's syndrome. TCRdb reprocessed the reads via MiXCR and lists one record per CDR3 protein. The sample consists of tens of thousands of distinct CDR3 sequences, 21% of them appearing once. Specimen: CD4+ T cells from PBMCs. These receptors were taken from a human donor with sarcoidosis (Löfgren's syndrome or another form), or a control subject (not recorded which).

This clonotype was counted ten times or more. V usage is TRBV28 and J usage is TRBJ2-2; TRBD1 matches at 8 bases. Looked up from germline, CDR1 is MDHEN and CDR2 is SYDVKM. After removal of 3 bases from V and 5 bases from J, the junction contained 5 bases not matched to a gene. The CDR3 sequence is 15 residues long. CDR3: CASSFRQGATGELFF. CDR3 coding DNA: TGTGCCAGCAGTTTTCGGCAGGGGGCGACCGGGGAGCTGTTTTTT.

Of note for this clonotype: Given a much more abundant clone one base away, this may be a read error. The chain recombines TRBV7-2 with TRBJ2-5; 9 nucleotides match TRBD1. CDR3 length: 15 amino acids. CDR1 SGHTA and CDR2 FQGNSA come from the germline V gene. The CDR3 sequence: CASSPRDRVRETKYF. The CDR3 bases are TGTGCCAGCAGCCCCCGGGACAGGGTGAGAGAGACCAAGTACTTC. Combining the CDR3 with reference TRBV7-2 and TRBJ2-5 gives the whole variable domain GAGVSQSPSNKVTEKGKDVELRCDPISGHTALYWYRQSLGQGLEFLIYFQGNSAPDKSGLPSDRFSAERTGGSVSTLTIQRTQQEDSAVYLCASSPRDRVRETKYFGPGTRLLVL.

This clonotype was counted many times. The junction departs from germline at one end; a sequencing error may be responsible. The CDR3 DNA follows: TGCAGTGGGGGATCGTGGCTCGACCAAGGGACCCAGTACTTC. Amino acid sequence: CSGGSWLDQGTQYF. The chain recombines TRBV20-1 with TRBJ2-5; unclear D gene. Per germline, CDR1 DFQATT and CDR2 SNEGSKA (reference sequence). The CDR3 extends over 14 amino acids.

This clonotype was seen many times. The V gene is TRBV24-1, the J gene TRBJ2-5; possibly TRBD1 or TRBD2 for D (5 bases each). Germline V gives CDR1 KGHDR, CDR2 SFDVKD. The CDR3 is made up of 13 amino acids. V was cut by 4 bases and J by 4 bases, with 9 bases left in between. DNA for the CDR3: TGTGCCACCAGTGACCGGGACGGAGAGACCCAGTACTTC. It yields the protein CATSDRDGETQYF.

For this clonotype: One end of the junction is discordant with germline, which a read error may explain. The rearrangement joins TRBV6-2 or TRBV6-3 to TRBJ2-4; 7 nucleotides match TRBD1. The CDR3 spans 14 residues. From germline, CDR1 is MNHEY and CDR2 SVGEGT. The CDR3 spells CATLADRASGIQYF. The CDR3 DNA is TGCGCCACCCTAGCCGACAGGGCCTCCGGCATTCAGTACTTC.

This clonotype occurred many times. The chain is built from TRBV5-4 and TRBJ1-6; D might be TRBD1 (5 bases). The germline gives CDR1 SGHNT, CDR2 YYREEE (reference sequence). With 0 bases removed from V and 10 bases from J, the gap between germline ends came to 11 bases. The CDR3 runs to 14 residues. CDR3 DNA sequence: TGTGCCAGCAGCTTGGTACAGGTGGAGTCACCCCTCCACTTT. The encoded protein is CASSLVQVESPLHF.

This clonotype was counted many times. The gene calls are TRBV5-4 and TRBJ2-2; the D is unclear. The CDR3 is 16 amino acids. Trimming took 0 bases from V and 3 from J, leaving 12 bases between them. CDR1 and CDR2 (germline): SGHNT, YYREEE (reference sequence). CDR3 sequence reads: CASSLGAARHTGELFF. Written as DNA, the CDR3 is TGTGCCAGCAGCTTGGGGGCAGCCAGACACACCGGGGAGCTGTTTTTT.

This clonotype occurred a few times. The chain employs TRBV29-1 and TRBJ2-7; D not certain. Germline V gene lookup returns CDR1 SQVTM and CDR2 ANQGSEA. V was trimmed by 3 bases and J by 3 bases, leaving 9 bases between them. The CDR3 has 12 residues. CDR3 bases: TGCAGCGTTGATGGCAGAAACTACGAGCAGTACTTC. Residues: CSVDGRNYEQYF.

The chain recombines TRBV29-1 with TRBJ2-2; 8 bases line up with TRBD1. Germline lookup yields CDR1 SQVTM and CDR2 ANQGSEA. Germline trimming cut 5 bases from V and 1 base from J; bases unmatched to any gene: 3. This CDR3 has 14 amino acids. The CDR3 protein is CSVKTGGNTGELFF. The CDR3 coding sequence is TGCAGCGTTAAAACAGGGGGGAACACCGGGGAGCTGTTTTTT.